This TCR beta chain was sequenced for a study of blood T cell repertoires in COVID-19. Background on the study: The United States, Italy and Spain supplied acute and convalescent COVID-19 samples. The analysed material was cDNA or gDNA that came from T cells, B-cell-depleted T cells, or PBMCs.

The CDR3 runs to 15 residues. Trimming cost V 4 bases and J 5 bases, with 18 bases left between them. CDR1 and CDR2 (germline): MDHEN, SYDVKM. The protocol was immunoSEQ multiplex PCR, while the TCRdb copy is restricted to in-frame clones and leaves out a portion. This table holds around 270,000 clones, about 90% found once. The sample taken for sequencing was peripheral blood. This receptor was obtained from a woman aged 45-59 years with acute or convalescent COVID-19. The chain links TRBV28 to TRBJ2-7, with a weak D call TRBD1 (6 bases). The CDR3: CASSSQIPQGNEQYF. The CDR3 nucleotides read TGTGCCAGCAGTTCCCAGATACCTCAGGGGAACGAGCAGTACTTC.